Following are 29 T cell receptor beta chains from one sample sequenced in a study of blood T cells in healthy people across ages. The use of a sample-barcoded 5' primer and a J-beta primer mix characterized a second PCR of roughly 6 to 11 cycles. TCRdb itself ran the 5' RACE reads through MiXCR, one entry per CDR3 protein. Of 800,000 or so distinct CDR3 sequences in the sample, approximately 25% were seen once. These records were also assigned to another study, of T cells of mothers and their children.

The sample was blood. All receptors derive from a boy aged 5-17 years in good health.

This clonotype has only a few counts. The chain carries TRBV20-1 and TRBJ1-1; D might be TRBD1 (6 bases). The germline V gene has CDR1 DFQATT and CDR2 SNEGSKA (reference sequence). This CDR3 has 16 amino acids. Deletions cut 5 bases from V and 1 base from J, with 20 bases between. The CDR3 DNA reads as TGCAGTGCTCCCGGGGGAGGGGGGAGGCAGAACACTGAAGCTTTCTTT. Its translation is CSAPGGGGRQNTEAFF.

The table lists this clonotype with a few counts. The chain has TRBV20-1 and TRBJ2-5; 11 bases fit TRBD2. The germline gives CDR1 DFQATT, CDR2 SNEGSKA (reference sequence). The length of the CDR3 is 17 residues. Germline trimming cut 5 bases from V and 7 bases from J; bases unmatched to any gene: 18. The CDR3 loop reads CSAGVELAGGQFGTQYF. Written as DNA, the CDR3 is TGCAGTGCTGGGGTAGAATTAGCGGGAGGGCAGTTCGGGACCCAGTACTTC.

As for this clonotype: Germline is not matched at one junction end, which may reflect a read error. V and J are TRBV20-1 and TRBJ2-7; no clear D. The CDR3 has 12 amino acids. Germline CDR1 DFQATT, CDR2 SNEGSKA (reference sequence). CDR3 residues: CGARVVNYEQYF. CDR3 nucleotide sequence: TGCGGTGCTAGGGTCGTCAACTACGAGCAGTACTTC.

This clonotype has just a few counts. V is TRBV7-8 and J is TRBJ2-7; 7 bases align to TRBD1. This CDR3 is 16 amino acids long. CDR1 SGHVS and CDR2 FQNEAQ come from the germline V gene. V gave up 8 bases and J gave up 4 bases; unmatched junction bases: 17. DNA of the CDR3: TGTGCCAGCCGACCTCTATCCATGCAGGGGGTATACGAGCAGTACTTC. Encoded protein: CASRPLSMQGVYEQYF.

The chain couples TRBV4-3 to TRBJ2-3; the match to TRBD1 covers 9 bases. CDR1 is LGHNA and CDR2 is YSLEER in the germline V gene. V trimming: 1 base; J trimming: 2 bases; junction bases outside the gene matches: 10. There are 18 residues in the CDR3. This CDR3 is CASSQVPGQGGNTDTQYF. The CDR3 bases are TGCGCCAGCAGCCAAGTCCCGGGACAGGGAGGGAACACAGATACGCAGTATTTT.

This clonotype has more than one count but fewer than ten. The V and J genes are TRBV2 and TRBJ2-7; 12 positions match TRBD2. The junction had 6 bases not matched to a gene; V was cut back by 4 bases and J by 2 bases. This CDR3 contains 16 residues. The germline CDR1 and CDR2 sequences are SNHLY and FYNNEI. CDR3 sequence reads: CASSAPGLAGTYEQYF. The DNA for the CDR3 is TGTGCCAGCAGTGCCCCAGGACTAGCGGGAACCTACGAGCAGTACTTC.

Here the CDR3 reads CASSTDRGLAGYTF. CDR3 bases: TGTGCCAGCAGTACCGACAGGGGCTTGGCCGGCTACACCTTC. The genes are TRBV27 and TRBJ1-2; TRBD1 matches at 8 bases. The CDR3 consists of 14 residues. The germline CDR1 and CDR2 sequences are MNHEY and SMNVEV (reference sequence). With 5 bases clipped from V and 8 bases from J, the junction kept 10 bases outside the gene matches.

This clonotype has a handful of counts. The gene calls are TRBV20-1 and TRBJ2-1; 9 nucleotides agree with TRBD2. V dropped 3 bases and J dropped 4; count of bases not matched to a gene: 7. Per germline, CDR1 DFQATT and CDR2 SNEGSKA (reference sequence). This CDR3 comprises 15 residues. As DNA, the CDR3 is TGCAGTGCTAGTATTAGCGGGGGTTTTTACAATGAGCAGTTCTTC. The encoded protein is CSASISGGFYNEQFF.

On this clonotype: Relative to the germline gene, one junction end is altered; a read error may explain this. The V call is TRBV4-2, the J call TRBJ1-2; perhaps TRBD1 as D (5 bases). There are 16 residues in the CDR3. Germline V gene lookup returns CDR1 LGHNA and CDR2 YNFKEQ. The CDR3 protein is CAGSQESGLGNYGYTF. The CDR3 nucleotides read TGTGCCGGCAGCCAAGAATCGGGACTAGGGAACTATGGCTACACCTTC.

The genes are TRBV5-1 and TRBJ2-7; D might be TRBD2 (7 bases). The CDR3 covers 13 residues. CDR1 is SGHRS, CDR2 YFSETQ, per germline. Trimming removed 4 bases at V and 6 bases at J, with 14 bases between. The CDR3: CASSTTGGGEQYF. CDR3 in DNA: TGCGCCAGCAGCACGACGGGGGGCGGCGAGCAGTACTTC.

V and J are TRBV5-6 and TRBJ2-1; D gene unclear. The closer fit of TRBJ2-7 to the DNA end suggests the J call may be wrong. The CDR3 totals 14 residues. Per germline, CDR1 SGHDT and CDR2 YYEEEE. The CDR3 nucleotides are TGTGCCAGCAGCTTGTTTGGGCCCATCTACGAGCAGTACTTC. This gives the protein CASSLFGPIYEQYF.

The chain combines TRBV2 with TRBJ2-7, with 7 nucleotides matching TRBD1. Per the germline V gene, CDR1 is SNHLY and CDR2 is FYNNEI. With V trimmed by 6 bases and J by 2 bases, 7 bases remained unmatched. The CDR3 has 14 residues. This CDR3 reads CASRGQTAPYEQYF. The CDR3 bases are TGTGCCAGCAGGGGACAGACGGCTCCCTACGAGCAGTACTTC.

The chain links TRBV30 to TRBJ1-1; no clear D. The CDR3 runs to 14 residues. Germline V gene data show CDR1 as GTSNPN and CDR2 as SVGIG (reference sequence). V gave up 0 bases and J gave up 5 bases, with 13 bases separating them. DNA for the CDR3: TGTGCCTGGAGTGTACTTGAGGGTGGGACTGAAGCTTTCTTT. It translates to CAWSVLEGGTEAFF.

This clonotype was seen many times. The J gene is TRBJ2-5, the V gene TRBV28, with TRBD1 matching over 8 bases. The better agreement between TRBJ2-7 and the DNA end casts doubt on the J call. This CDR3 comprises 13 residues. Germline CDR1 and CDR2: MDHEN and SYDVKM. CDR3 in DNA: TGTGCCAGCAGTGCGACAGGGGCCTACGAGCAGTACTTC. The encoded protein is CASSATGAYEQYF.

The genes are TRBV5-1 and TRBJ2-4; TRBD1 matches at 7 bases. V shed 4 bases and J 0 bases; nucleotides not matched to a gene: 10. From germline, CDR1 is SGHRS and CDR2 YFSETQ. This CDR3 has 17 amino acids. CDR3 DNA sequence: TGCGCCAGCAGCCCTTACAGGGGAAATTTAGCCAAAAACATTCAGTACTTC. Encoded protein: CASSPYRGNLAKNIQYF.

This clonotype was seen a few times. V usage is TRBV7-8 and J usage is TRBJ2-2, with 8 bases lining up with TRBD1. The ends lost 5 bases at V and 1 base at J; junction bases unmatched: 12. CDR1 is SGHVS, CDR2 FQNEAQ, per germline. CDR3 length equals 18 residues. The CDR3 nucleotides read TGTGCCAGCAGCCCACGGGACAGGCGACAAATGAACACCGGGGAGCTGTTTTTT. Its translation: CASSPRDRRQMNTGELFF.

This clonotype was found a few times. The V and J genes are TRBV20-1 and TRBJ1-1, with no clear D. The V end lost 3 bases, the J end lost 5 bases, and 19 bases lay between the germline ends. The CDR3 length is 15 residues. Germline assignment: CDR1 DFQATT and CDR2 SNEGSKA (reference sequence). CDR3 sequence: CSASKASPERTEAFF. The CDR3 bases are TGCAGTGCTAGTAAGGCCAGCCCTGAAAGGACTGAAGCTTTCTTT.

J is TRBJ2-1 and V is TRBV28; no reliable D call. CDR3 length: 16 residues. The V gene's germline CDR1 is MDHEN and CDR2 SYDVKM. V was clipped by 7 bases and J by 0 bases, with 16 bases between them. CDR3 sequence reads: CASIETVRGSYNEQFF. DNA for the CDR3: TGTGCCAGCATCGAGACCGTCCGTGGCTCCTACAATGAGCAGTTCTTC.

The genes are TRBV15 and TRBJ2-7; no definite D call. This CDR3 comprises 15 residues. Trimming removed 0 bases from V and 12 bases from J, with 21 bases in between. Germline V gene sequence: CDR1 LNHNV, CDR2 YYDKDF (reference sequence). The CDR3 spells CATSRDPLSSDGWYF. Written as DNA, the CDR3 is TGTGCCACCAGCAGAGATCCACTATCTTCGGACGGATGGTACTTC.

CDR3 nucleotide sequence: TGTGCCAGCAGCTTAGAGCAAAAAAAGGGTTTTCATGAGCAGTTCTTC. Amino acids: CASSLEQKKGFHEQFF. V usage is TRBV3-1 and J usage is TRBJ2-1; D is unclear. V was cut by 5 bases and J by 8 bases, with 22 bases left in between. CDR3 length: 16 amino acids. Germline V lookup: CDR1 LGHDT, CDR2 YNNKEL (reference sequence).

The V gene is TRBV4-3, the J gene TRBJ2-7; unclear D gene. Trimming took 0 bases from V and 0 from J, leaving 12 bases between them. Germline V gives CDR1 LGHNA, CDR2 YSLEER. There are 16 residues in the CDR3. The CDR3 DNA reads as TGCGCCAGCAGCCAAGAATTATGGAGCAGCTCCTACGAGCAGTACTTC. As protein: CASSQELWSSSYEQYF.

The rearrangement joins TRBV6-2 or TRBV6-3 to TRBJ2-3, with TRBD2 matching over 7 bases. This CDR3 has 17 amino acids. After removal of 5 bases from V and 2 bases from J, the junction contained 13 bases not matched to a gene. The germline CDR1 and CDR2 sequences are MNHEY and SVGEGT. CDR3 DNA sequence: TGTGCCAGCAGTCAAACACCAAGCGGGGACCCCACAGATACGCAGTATTTT. This codes for CASSQTPSGDPTDTQYF.

This clonotype showed up just a few times. At one end the junction does not follow the germline gene, possibly because of a read error. The chain couples TRBV5-1 to TRBJ2-6, with TRBD1 matching over 7 bases. The CDR3 totals 15 residues. Germline V gives CDR1 SGHRS, CDR2 YFSETQ. CDR3 bases: TGCGCCAGCAGCCCACAGGGGTCTGGGGCCAACGTCCTGCCTTTC. The encoded protein is CASSPQGSGANVLPF.

V usage is TRBV15 and J usage is TRBJ1-1; 7 bases line up with TRBD1. V shed 4 bases, J shed 5 bases, and the junction held 10 bases outside the gene matches. Germline CDR1 is LNHNV and CDR2 is YYDKDF (reference sequence). The CDR3 runs 15 residues. The CDR3 loop reads CATSTQTGSGTEAFF. The CDR3, as DNA: TGTGCCACCAGCACCCAGACAGGGTCGGGTACTGAAGCTTTCTTT.

Only a few counts were recorded for this clonotype. The chain combines TRBV7-2 with TRBJ2-5; D is undetermined. Germline V gives CDR1 SGHTA, CDR2 FQGNSA. The length of the CDR3 is 15 residues. Trimming shortened V by 3 bases and J by 5 bases, and 16 bases separated the two germline ends. CDR3 DNA sequence: TGTGCCAGCAGCTTGACCCCATCTTCGAGGGAGACCCAGTACTTC. Protein product: CASSLTPSSRETQYF.

This sequence joins TRBV6-1 and TRBJ2-2; maybe TRBD1 (6 bases). V lost 3 bases to trimming and J lost 7 bases, with 9 bases between them. Per the germline V gene, CDR1 is MNHNS and CDR2 is SASEGT. The CDR3 totals 13 residues. Here the CDR3 reads CASSDGGYGELFF. As DNA, the CDR3 is TGTGCCAGCAGTGATGGGGGCTACGGGGAGCTGTTTTTT.

The rearrangement uses TRBV7-9 and TRBJ2-3; D is unclear. CDR3 size: 14 residues. Germline CDR1 SEHNR, CDR2 FQNEAQ (reference sequence). V was shortened by 8 bases and J by 0 bases, with 12 bases between the two germline ends. This CDR3 is CASGQGFSTDTQYF. CDR3 in DNA: TGTGCCAGCGGCCAAGGGTTCAGCACAGATACGCAGTATTTT.

The V call is TRBV5-4, the J call TRBJ2-5, with D possibly matching TRBD2 (5 bases). The closer fit of TRBJ2-7 to the DNA end suggests the J call may be wrong. This CDR3 is 13 amino acids long. From germline, CDR1 is SGHNT and CDR2 YYREEE (reference sequence). The CDR3 protein is CASSRPEVYEQYF. The CDR3 nucleotides read TGTGCCAGCAGCCGTCCGGAGGTCTACGAGCAGTACTTC.

This chain connects TRBV28 to TRBJ2-7, with D possibly matching TRBD1 (6 bases). Germline values: CDR1 MDHEN, CDR2 SYDVKM. The CDR3 extends over 16 amino acids. V was cut by 4 bases and J by 0 bases, with 16 bases left in between. The CDR3 sequence: CASSSTLTGLSYEQYF. The DNA for the CDR3 is TGTGCCAGCAGTTCGACCTTGACAGGTCTCTCCTACGAGCAGTACTTC.